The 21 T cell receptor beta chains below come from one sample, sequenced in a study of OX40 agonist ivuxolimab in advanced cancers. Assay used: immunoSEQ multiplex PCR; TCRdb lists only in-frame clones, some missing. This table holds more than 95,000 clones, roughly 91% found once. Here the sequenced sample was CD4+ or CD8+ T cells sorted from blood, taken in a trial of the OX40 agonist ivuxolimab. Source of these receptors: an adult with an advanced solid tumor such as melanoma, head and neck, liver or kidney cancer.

The CDR3 DNA follows: TGTGCCAGCAGCTCAACCCCAGGTTTGCCAACAGATACGCAGTATTTT. Its translation: CASSSTPGLPTDTQYF. V and J are TRBV11-2 and TRBJ2-3; D gene unclear. The ends were cut back, 4 bases at V and 3 bases at J, with 17 bases in the middle. The germline V gene has CDR1 SGHAT and CDR2 FQNNGV. CDR3 length: 16 amino acids.

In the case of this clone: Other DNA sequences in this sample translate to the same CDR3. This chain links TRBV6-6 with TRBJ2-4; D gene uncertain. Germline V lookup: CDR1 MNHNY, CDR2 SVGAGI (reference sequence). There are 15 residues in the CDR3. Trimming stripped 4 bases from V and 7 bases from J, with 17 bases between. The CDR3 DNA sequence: TGTGCCAGCAGTTCCTTGACCACGACGAATAACATTCAGTACTTC. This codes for CASSSLTTTNNIQYF.

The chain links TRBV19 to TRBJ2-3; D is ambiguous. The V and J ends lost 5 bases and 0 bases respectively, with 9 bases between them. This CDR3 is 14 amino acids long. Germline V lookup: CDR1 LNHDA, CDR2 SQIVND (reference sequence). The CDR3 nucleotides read TGTGCCAGTAGTCCTGCACCTAGCACAGATACGCAGTATTTT. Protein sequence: CASSPAPSTDTQYF.

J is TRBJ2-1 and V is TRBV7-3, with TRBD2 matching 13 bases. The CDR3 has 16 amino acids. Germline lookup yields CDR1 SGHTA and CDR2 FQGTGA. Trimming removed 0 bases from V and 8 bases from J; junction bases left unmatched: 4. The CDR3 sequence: CASSLTPGLAGDEQFF. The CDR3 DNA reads TGTGCCAGCAGCTTAACCCCTGGACTAGCGGGAGATGAGCAGTTCTTC.

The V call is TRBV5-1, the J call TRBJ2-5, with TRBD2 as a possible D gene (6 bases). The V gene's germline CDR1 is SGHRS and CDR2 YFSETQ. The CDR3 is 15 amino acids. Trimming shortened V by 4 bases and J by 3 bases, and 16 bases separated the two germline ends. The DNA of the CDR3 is TGCGCCAGCAGCCCTGGGGGGTCTCAGAAAGAGACCCAGTACTTC. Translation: CASSPGGSQKETQYF.

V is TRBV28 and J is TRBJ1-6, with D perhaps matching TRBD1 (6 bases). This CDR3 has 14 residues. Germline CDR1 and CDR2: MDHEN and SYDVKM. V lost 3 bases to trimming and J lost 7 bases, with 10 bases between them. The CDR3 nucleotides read TGTGCCAGCAGTTTCGGGGGCCGGAATTCACCCCTCCACTTT. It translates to CASSFGGRNSPLHF.

CDR3 DNA sequence: TGTGCCAGCAGTGCCTATGGGACATCCAACTATGGCTACACCTTC. This gives the protein CASSAYGTSNYGYTF. The rearrangement links TRBV6-5 to TRBJ1-2; perhaps TRBD1 as D (6 bases). This CDR3 spans 15 amino acids. Germline CDR1 is MNHEY and CDR2 is SVGAGI. V lost 5 bases and J lost 2, with 15 bases in between.

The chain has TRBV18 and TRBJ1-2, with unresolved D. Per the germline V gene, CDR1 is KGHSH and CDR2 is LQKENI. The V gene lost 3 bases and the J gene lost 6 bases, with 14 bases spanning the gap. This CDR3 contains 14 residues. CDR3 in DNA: TGTGCCAGCTCACCCCTCCCCTCCGCGGATGGCTACACCTTC. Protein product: CASSPLPSADGYTF.

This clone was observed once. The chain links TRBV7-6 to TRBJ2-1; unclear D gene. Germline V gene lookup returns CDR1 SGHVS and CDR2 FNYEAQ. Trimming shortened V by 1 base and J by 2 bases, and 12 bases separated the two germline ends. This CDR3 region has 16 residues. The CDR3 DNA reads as TGTGCCAGCAGCTTAGGTTTCGGTCGTACCTACAATGAGCAGTTCTTC. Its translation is CASSLGFGRTYNEQFF.

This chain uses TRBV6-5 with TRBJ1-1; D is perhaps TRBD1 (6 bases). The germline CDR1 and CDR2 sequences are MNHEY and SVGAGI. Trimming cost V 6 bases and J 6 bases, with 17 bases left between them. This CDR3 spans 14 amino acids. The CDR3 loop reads CASSRRTGRAEAFF. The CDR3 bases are TGTGCCAGCAGCCGACGTACAGGGAGGGCTGAAGCTTTCTTT.

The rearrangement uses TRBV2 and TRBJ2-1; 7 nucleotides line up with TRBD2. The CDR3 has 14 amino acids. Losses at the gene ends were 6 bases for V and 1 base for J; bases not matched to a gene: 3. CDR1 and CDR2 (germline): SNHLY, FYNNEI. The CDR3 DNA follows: TGTGCCAGCAGGGAGGGACTATCCTACAATGAGCAGTTCTTC. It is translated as CASREGLSYNEQFF.

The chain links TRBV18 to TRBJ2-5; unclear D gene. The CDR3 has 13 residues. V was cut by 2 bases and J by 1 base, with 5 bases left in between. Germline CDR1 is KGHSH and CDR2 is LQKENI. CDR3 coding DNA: TGTGCCAGCTCACCAAACACCCAAGAGACCCAGTACTTC. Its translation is CASSPNTQETQYF.

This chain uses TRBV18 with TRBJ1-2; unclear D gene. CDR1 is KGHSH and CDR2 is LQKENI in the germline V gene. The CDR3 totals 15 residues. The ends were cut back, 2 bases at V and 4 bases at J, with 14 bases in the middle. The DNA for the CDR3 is TGTGCCAGCTCACCAACCGTAGGGCAGGCCTATGGCTACACCTTC. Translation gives CASSPTVGQAYGYTF. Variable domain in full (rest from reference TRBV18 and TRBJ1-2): NAGVMQNPRHLVRRRGQEARLRCSPMKGHSHVYWYRQLPEEGLKFMVYLQKENIIDESGMPKERFSAEFPKEGPSILRIQQVVRGDSAAYFCASSPTVGQAYGYTFGSGTRLTVV.

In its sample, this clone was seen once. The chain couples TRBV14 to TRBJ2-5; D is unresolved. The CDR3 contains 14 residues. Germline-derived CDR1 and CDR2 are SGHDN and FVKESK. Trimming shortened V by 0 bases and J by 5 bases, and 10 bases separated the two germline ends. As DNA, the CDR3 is TGTGCCAGCAGCCAAGAGGGAATATCCGAGACCCAGTACTTC. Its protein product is CASSQEGISETQYF.

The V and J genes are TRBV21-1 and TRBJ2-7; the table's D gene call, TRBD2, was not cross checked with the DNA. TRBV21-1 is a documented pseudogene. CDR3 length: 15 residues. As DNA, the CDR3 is TGTGCCAGCAGCAATAGGGCGGGGGGGGCCTACGAGCAGTACTTC. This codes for CASSNRAGGAYEQYF.

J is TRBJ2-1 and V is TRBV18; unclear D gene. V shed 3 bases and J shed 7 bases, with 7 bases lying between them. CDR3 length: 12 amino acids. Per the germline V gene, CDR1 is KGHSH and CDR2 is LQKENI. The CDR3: CASSPNRNEQFF. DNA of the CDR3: TGTGCCAGCTCACCTAATCGAAATGAGCAGTTCTTC. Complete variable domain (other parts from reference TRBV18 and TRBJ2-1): NAGVMQNPRHLVRRRGQEARLRCSPMKGHSHVYWYRQLPEEGLKFMVYLQKENIIDESGMPKERFSAEFPKEGPSILRIQQVVRGDSAAYFCASSPNRNEQFFGPGTRLTVL.

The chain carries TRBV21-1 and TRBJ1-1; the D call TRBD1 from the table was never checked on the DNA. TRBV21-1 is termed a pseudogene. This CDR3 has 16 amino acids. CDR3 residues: CASSKVRDRGNTEAFF. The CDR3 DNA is TGTGCCAGCAGCAAAGTTCGGGACAGGGGCAACACTGAAGCTTTCTTT.

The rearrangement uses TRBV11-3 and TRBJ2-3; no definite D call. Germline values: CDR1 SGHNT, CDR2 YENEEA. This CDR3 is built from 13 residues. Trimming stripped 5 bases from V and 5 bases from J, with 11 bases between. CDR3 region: CASSVNFKDTQYF. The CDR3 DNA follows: TGTGCCAGCAGCGTAAATTTCAAAGATACGCAGTATTTT. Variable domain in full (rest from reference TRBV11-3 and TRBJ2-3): EAGVVQSPRYKIIEKKQPVAFWCNPISGHNTLYWYLQNLGQGPELLIRYENEEAVDDSQLPKDRFSAERLKGVDSTLKIQPAELGDSAVYLCASSVNFKDTQYFGPGTRLTVL.

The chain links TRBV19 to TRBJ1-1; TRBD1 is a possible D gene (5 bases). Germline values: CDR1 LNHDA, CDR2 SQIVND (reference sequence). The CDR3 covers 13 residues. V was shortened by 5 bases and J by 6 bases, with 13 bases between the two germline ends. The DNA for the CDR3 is TGTGCCAGTAGTTCAATCGAGGGGTCTGAAGCTTTCTTT. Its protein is CASSSIEGSEAFF.

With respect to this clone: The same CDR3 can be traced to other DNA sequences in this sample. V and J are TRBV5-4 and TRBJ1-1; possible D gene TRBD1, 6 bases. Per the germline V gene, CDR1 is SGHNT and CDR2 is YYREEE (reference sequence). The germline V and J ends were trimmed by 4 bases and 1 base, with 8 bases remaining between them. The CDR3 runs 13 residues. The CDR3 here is CASSTQGNTEAFF. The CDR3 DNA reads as TGTGCCAGCAGCACACAGGGGAACACTGAAGCTTTCTTT.

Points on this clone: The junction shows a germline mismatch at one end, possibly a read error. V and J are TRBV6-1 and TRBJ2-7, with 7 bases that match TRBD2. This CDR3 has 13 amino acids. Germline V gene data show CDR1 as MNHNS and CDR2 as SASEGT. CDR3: CASSEAGAYEKYF. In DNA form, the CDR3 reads TGTGCCAGCAGTGAGGCGGGAGCCTACGAGAAGTACTTC.